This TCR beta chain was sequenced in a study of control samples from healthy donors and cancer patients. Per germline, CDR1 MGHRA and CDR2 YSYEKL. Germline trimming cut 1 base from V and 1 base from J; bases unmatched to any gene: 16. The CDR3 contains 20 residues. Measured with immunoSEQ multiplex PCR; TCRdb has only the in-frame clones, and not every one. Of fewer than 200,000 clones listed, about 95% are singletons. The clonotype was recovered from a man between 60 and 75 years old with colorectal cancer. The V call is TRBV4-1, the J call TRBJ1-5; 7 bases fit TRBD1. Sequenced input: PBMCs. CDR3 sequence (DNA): TGCGCCAGCAGCCAAGGGGTAGACAGGGTCGAGGTACGGAGCAATCAGCCCCAGCATTTT. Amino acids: CASSQGVDRVEVRSNQPQHF.